This T cell receptor (beta chain) was obtained from a study of blood T cell repertoires in COVID-19. On the study more broadly: Acute-phase and convalescent COVID-19 samples originated in the United States, Italy and Spain.

This clone was counted between two and nine times. In the authors' methods: Reference gene primer amplification in the assay estimated nucleated cell counts. Only in-frame clones appear in the TCRdb table, and some are missing; sequencing was by immunoSEQ multiplex PCR. That table supplies the V and J calls and clone size; D and trimming were determined from the DNA. The repertoire holds roughly 79,000 clones, with around 80% as singletons. V dropped 4 bases and J dropped 7; count of bases not matched to a gene: 9. Germline-derived CDR1 and CDR2 are SGHTA and FQGTGA. This CDR3 region has 14 residues. The chain couples TRBV7-3 to TRBJ2-5; 7 bases match TRBD1. Sequencing was done on a sample of peripheral blood. This sequence originates from a human donor in a cohort sampled during active COVID-19. The CDR3 DNA sequence: TGTGCCAGCAGCTCTTCAGGGGGTGGAGGGACCCAGTACTTC. Translated, it gives CASSSSGGGGTQYF.